A single sample gave rise to the 22 T cell receptor beta chains below, sequenced in a study of blood T cell repertoires in COVID-19. The method was immunoSEQ multiplex PCR; TCRdb's version includes in-frame clones alone and lacks a portion of them. Of about 43,000 clones listed, 87% are singletons. Source material: peripheral blood. Source of these receptors: a man aged 60-69 years with active COVID-19.

This clone was picked up one time. CDR3 coding DNA: TGTGCCAGCAGCTTGACAGGGGGCGACGAGCAGTACTTC. Encoded protein: CASSLTGGDEQYF. The chain links TRBV5-4 to TRBJ2-7, with 9 positions matching TRBD1. The CDR3 consists of 13 residues. CDR1 is SGHNT and CDR2 is YYREEE in the germline V gene (reference sequence). Unmatched junction bases numbered 1, after V lost 1 base and J lost 5 bases.

The V and J genes are TRBV19 and TRBJ2-2, with 7 bases fitting TRBD1. V trimming: 7 bases; J trimming: 0 bases; junction bases outside the gene matches: 5. This CDR3 contains 15 residues. Germline CDR1 is LNHDA and CDR2 is SQIVND (reference sequence). The CDR3 here is CASIRQGANTGELFF. DNA for the CDR3: TGTGCCAGTATTCGACAGGGAGCGAACACCGGGGAGCTGTTTTTT.

The V and J genes are TRBV9 and TRBJ2-3; D gene ambiguous. Germline V gene data show CDR1 as SGDLS and CDR2 as YYNGEE. The CDR3 covers 13 residues. Trimming pared 0 bases from V and 7 bases from J, leaving 9 bases between. The CDR3, as DNA: TGTGCCAGCAGCGTAGACCAGCGATATACGCAGTATTTT. It translates to CASSVDQRYTQYF. The entire variable domain, with the rest obtained from reference TRBV9 and TRBJ2-3, is as follows: DSGVTQTPKHLITATGQRVTLRCSPRSGDLSVYWYQQSLDQGLQFLIQYYNGEERAKGNILERFSAQQFPDLHSELNLSSLELGDSALYFCASSVDQRYTQYFGPGTRLTVL.

This chain connects TRBV30 to TRBJ1-3; TRBD1 matches at 8 bases. This CDR3 has 15 residues. V dropped 0 bases and J dropped 4; count of bases not matched to a gene: 5. Germline values: CDR1 GTSNPN, CDR2 SVGIG (reference sequence). CDR3: CAWSVPTGVGNTIYF. DNA of the CDR3: TGTGCCTGGAGTGTCCCGACAGGGGTAGGAAACACCATATATTTT.

The gene calls are TRBV11-3 and TRBJ1-4; TRBD1 agrees at 7 bases. V dropped 1 base and J dropped 2; count of bases not matched to a gene: 10. The germline V gene encodes CDR1 SGHNT and CDR2 YENEEA. The length of the CDR3 is 18 residues. The CDR3 bases are TGTGCCAGCAGCTTAGGCCAGACAGGGAGTGATACTAATGAAAAACTGTTTTTT. Its protein is CASSLGQTGSDTNEKLFF.

The V call is TRBV19, the J call TRBJ1-6; D may be TRBD1 (5 bases). CDR1 and CDR2 from the germline V gene are LNHDA and SQIVND (reference sequence). The CDR3 is made up of 15 amino acids. The V end lost 0 bases, the J end lost 7 bases, and 10 bases lay between the germline ends. In nucleotides, the CDR3 is TGTGCCAGTAGTATAGAGGGACGGGGGAATTCACCCCTCCACTTT. It yields the protein CASSIEGRGNSPLHF.

The chain carries TRBV5-1 and TRBJ1-5; unclear D gene. There are 16 residues in the CDR3. CDR1 is SGHRS and CDR2 is YFSETQ in the germline V gene. Trimming left V 4 bases short and J 1 base short, with 15 bases between. This CDR3 is CASSPGGGMSNQPQHF. For the CDR3, the DNA is TGCGCCAGCAGCCCGGGAGGAGGGATGAGCAATCAGCCCCAGCATTTT.

This clone was observed a few times. V usage is TRBV2 and J usage is TRBJ1-6; 7 positions match TRBD1. The germline V gene has CDR1 SNHLY and CDR2 FYNNEI. The length of the CDR3 is 13 residues. The ends lost 7 bases at V and 9 bases at J; junction bases unmatched: 6. The CDR3 DNA reads TGTGCCAGCAACGGGGGACAGCCTTCACCCCTCCACTTT. This codes for CASNGGQPSPLHF.

The rearrangement uses TRBV2 and TRBJ1-2; D perhaps matches TRBD1 (5 bases). Germline V lookup: CDR1 SNHLY, CDR2 FYNNEI. Trimming cost V 5 bases and J 2 bases, with 12 bases left between them. This CDR3 has 14 amino acids. The CDR3 sequence: CASSPRVENYGYTF. The CDR3 nucleotides are TGTGCCAGCAGTCCCAGGGTTGAGAACTATGGCTACACCTTC.

The chain carries TRBV6-6 and TRBJ1-1; 7 bases align to TRBD1. The CDR3 spans 12 residues. Germline V gene lookup returns CDR1 MNHNY and CDR2 SVGAGI (reference sequence). J lost 10 bases, V lost 7 bases, and 9 bases had no gene match. CDR3 in amino acids: CASNPDRSVAFF. CDR3 nucleotide sequence: TGTGCCAGCAATCCGGACAGGAGCGTAGCTTTCTTT.

This sequence joins TRBV4-3 and TRBJ2-2, with 7 bases matching TRBD1. The V gene's germline CDR1 is LGHNA and CDR2 YSLEER. The trim removed 0 bases at V and 5 bases at J, leaving 6 bases unmatched. CDR3 length equals 16 residues. The CDR3 is CASSQDSETGTGELFF. The CDR3 nucleotides are TGCGCCAGCAGCCAAGATTCCGAGACAGGGACCGGGGAGCTGTTTTTT.

This clone was seen only a few times. The rearrangement links TRBV6-5 to TRBJ1-1; TRBD1 matches 7 bases. This CDR3 spans 15 amino acids. Unmatched junction bases numbered 7, after V lost 6 bases and J lost 0 bases. CDR1 and CDR2 from the germline V gene are MNHEY and SVGAGI. The CDR3 reads CASRDPGQMNTEAFF. The CDR3 coding sequence is TGTGCCAGCAGAGATCCGGGACAGATGAACACTGAAGCTTTCTTT.

This chain connects TRBV19 to TRBJ2-1, with 11 bases that match TRBD2. This CDR3 contains 16 residues. Germline lookup yields CDR1 LNHDA and CDR2 SQIVND (reference sequence). V shed 6 bases, J shed 9 bases, and the junction held 13 bases outside the gene matches. The CDR3 spells CASREGLAVRAGEQFF. The CDR3 DNA follows: TGTGCCAGTAGGGAGGGACTAGCGGTACGGGCGGGTGAGCAGTTCTTC.

The chain couples TRBV19 to TRBJ2-5; TRBD2 agrees at 10 bases. Germline CDR1 is LNHDA and CDR2 is SQIVND (reference sequence). This CDR3 contains 16 residues. Germline trimming cut 0 bases from V and 5 bases from J; bases unmatched to any gene: 6. CDR3 bases: TGTGCCAGTAGTATAGAGGCTAGCGGGAGATTCGAGACCCAGTACTTC. As protein: CASSIEASGRFETQYF.

V is TRBV6-4 and J is TRBJ1-5, with 9 bases lining up with TRBD1. With V trimmed by 2 bases and J by 4 bases, 9 bases remained unmatched. The CDR3 is 17 amino acids. Per germline, CDR1 MRHNA and CDR2 SNTAGT. As DNA, the CDR3 is TGTGCCAGCAGTGACGCTAGGGGACAGGGTCGGAATCAGCCCCAGCATTTT. Protein sequence: CASSDARGQGRNQPQHF.

The J gene is TRBJ1-1, the V gene TRBV28; the match to TRBD1 covers 9 bases. The CDR3 sequence is 12 residues long. Germline CDR1 is MDHEN and CDR2 is SYDVKM. V trimming: 8 bases; J trimming: 7 bases; junction bases outside the gene matches: 5. CDR3: CASVQGAVEAFF. The CDR3 nucleotides read TGTGCCAGCGTACAGGGGGCAGTTGAAGCTTTCTTT. Full variable domain (remainder filled in from reference TRBV28 and TRBJ1-1): DVKVTQSSRYLVKRTGEKVFLECVQDMDHENMFWYRQDPGLGLRLIYFSYDVKMKEKGDIPEGYSVSREKKERFSLILESASTNQTSMYLCASVQGAVEAFFGQGTRLTVV.

V is TRBV18 and J is TRBJ1-1; D call uncertain. There are 14 residues in the CDR3. Germline V lookup: CDR1 KGHSH, CDR2 LQKENI. V dropped 4 bases and J dropped 1 base, with 10 bases sitting between them. The CDR3 reads CASSRSNGNTEAFF. Here the CDR3 DNA reads TGTGCCAGCTCACGATCGAACGGGAACACTGAAGCTTTCTTT.

The chain recombines TRBV6-1 with TRBJ1-5; D not resolved. Between the trimmed V and J ends, which lost 0 bases and 7 bases, there was a span of 7 bases. Germline V gene lookup returns CDR1 MNHNS and CDR2 SASEGT. The CDR3 is made up of 13 amino acids. The CDR3 DNA reads as TGTGCCAGCAGTGAAGCGGGGAGACAGCCCCAGCATTTT. Translation gives CASSEAGRQPQHF.

This clone was seen once. V usage is TRBV7-9 and J usage is TRBJ2-6, with a possible D match to TRBD1 (6 bases). Germline V CDR1 and CDR2: SEHNR, FQNEAQ (reference sequence). Between the trimmed V and J ends, which lost 2 bases and 2 bases, there was a span of 10 bases. The CDR3 is made up of 16 amino acids. The CDR3 spells CASSLQGWTGANVLTF. For the CDR3, the DNA is TGTGCCAGCAGCTTACAGGGGTGGACTGGGGCCAACGTCCTGACTTTC.

The gene calls are TRBV5-1 and TRBJ2-7; 11 bases map to TRBD1. Germline CDR1 SGHRS, CDR2 YFSETQ. With 4 bases clipped from V and 4 bases from J, the junction kept 4 bases outside the gene matches. The CDR3 is made up of 14 amino acids. CDR3 in amino acids: CASSAGDRGYEQYF. The CDR3 coding sequence is TGCGCCAGCAGCGCAGGGGACAGGGGGTACGAGCAGTACTTC.

The chain combines TRBV5-1 with TRBJ1-4; a weak D match, TRBD1 (5 bases). The CDR3 totals 14 residues. Trimming shortened V by 0 bases and J by 8 bases, and 11 bases separated the two germline ends. Germline V gives CDR1 SGHRS, CDR2 YFSETQ. CDR3 DNA: TGCGCCAGCAGCTTGGAAAGGGGTCCGGAAAAACTGTTTTTT. Its protein is CASSLERGPEKLFF.

The chain joins TRBV4-2 to TRBJ2-7, with D hard to call. This CDR3 has 15 amino acids. Trimming took off 1 base at V and 0 bases at J, with 10 bases between the two ends. Germline CDR1 and CDR2: LGHNA and YNFKEQ. The CDR3 bases are TGTGCCAGCAGCCAAGTTAGCAGTGGCTCCTACGAGCAGTACTTC. Translated: CASSQVSSGSYEQYF.